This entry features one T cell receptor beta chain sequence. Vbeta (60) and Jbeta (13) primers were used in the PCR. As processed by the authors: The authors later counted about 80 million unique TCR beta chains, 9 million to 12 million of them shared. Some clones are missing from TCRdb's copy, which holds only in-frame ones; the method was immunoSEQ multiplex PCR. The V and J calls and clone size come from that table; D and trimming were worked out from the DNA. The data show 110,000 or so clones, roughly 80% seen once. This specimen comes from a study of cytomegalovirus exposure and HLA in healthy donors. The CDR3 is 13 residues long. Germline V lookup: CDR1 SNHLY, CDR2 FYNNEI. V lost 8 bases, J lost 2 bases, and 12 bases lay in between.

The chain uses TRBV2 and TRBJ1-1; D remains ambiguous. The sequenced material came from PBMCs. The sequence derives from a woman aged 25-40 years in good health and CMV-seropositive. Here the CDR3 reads CASVNSFNTEAFF. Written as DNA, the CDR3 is TGTGCCAGCGTAAACTCCTTTAACACTGAAGCTTTCTTT.